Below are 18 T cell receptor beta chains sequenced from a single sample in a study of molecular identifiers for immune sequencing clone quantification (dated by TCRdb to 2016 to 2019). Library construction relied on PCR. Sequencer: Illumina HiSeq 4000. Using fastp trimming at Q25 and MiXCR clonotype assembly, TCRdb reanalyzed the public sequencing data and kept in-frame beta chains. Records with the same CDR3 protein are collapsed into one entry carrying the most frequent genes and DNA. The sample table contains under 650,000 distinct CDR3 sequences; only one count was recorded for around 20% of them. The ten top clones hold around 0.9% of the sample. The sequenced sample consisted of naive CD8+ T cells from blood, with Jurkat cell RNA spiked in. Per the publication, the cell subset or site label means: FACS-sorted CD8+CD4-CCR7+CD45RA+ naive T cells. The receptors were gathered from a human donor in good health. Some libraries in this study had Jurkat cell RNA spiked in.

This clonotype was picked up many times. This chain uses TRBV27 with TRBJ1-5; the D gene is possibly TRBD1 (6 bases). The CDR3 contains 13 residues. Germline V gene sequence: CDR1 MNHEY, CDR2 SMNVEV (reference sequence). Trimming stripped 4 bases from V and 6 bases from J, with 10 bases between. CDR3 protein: CASSSRGGQPQHF. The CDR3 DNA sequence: TGTGCCAGCAGTTCCAGGGGTGGTCAGCCCCAGCATTTT.

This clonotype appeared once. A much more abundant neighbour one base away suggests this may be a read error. Here the CDR3 DNA reads TGTGCCAGCAGCCGACTGGGACACAATGAGCAGTTCTTC. Translated, it gives CASSRLGHNEQFF. This chain uses TRBV7-6 with TRBJ2-1, with D perhaps TRBD1 or TRBD2 (5 bases each). Trimming removed 5 bases from V and 5 bases from J, with 10 bases in between. The CDR3 sequence is 13 residues long. Per the germline V gene, CDR1 is SGHVS and CDR2 is FNYEAQ.

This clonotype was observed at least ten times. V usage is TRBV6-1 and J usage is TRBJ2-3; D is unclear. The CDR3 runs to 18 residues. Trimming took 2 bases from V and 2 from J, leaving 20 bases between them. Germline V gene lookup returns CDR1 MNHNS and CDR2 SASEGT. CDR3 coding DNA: TGTGCCAGCAGTGAACTAGTCCCATACCAAAATCCCACAGATACGCAGTATTTT. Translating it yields CASSELVPYQNPTDTQYF.

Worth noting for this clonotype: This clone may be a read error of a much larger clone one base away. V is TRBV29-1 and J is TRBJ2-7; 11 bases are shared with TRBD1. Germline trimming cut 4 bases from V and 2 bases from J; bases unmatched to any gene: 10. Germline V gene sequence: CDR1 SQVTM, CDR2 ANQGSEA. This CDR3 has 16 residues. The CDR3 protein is CSVVVPDRGPPYEQYF. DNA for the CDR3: TGCAGCGTTGTAGTCCCGGACAGGGGGCCTCCCTACGAGCAGTACTTC.

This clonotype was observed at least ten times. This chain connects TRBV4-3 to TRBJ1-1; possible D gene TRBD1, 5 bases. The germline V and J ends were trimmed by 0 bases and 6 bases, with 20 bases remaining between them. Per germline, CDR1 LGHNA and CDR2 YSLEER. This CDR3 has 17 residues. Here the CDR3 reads CASSQDLGRDGDAEAFF. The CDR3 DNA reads TGCGCCAGCAGCCAAGATCTGGGCAGGGACGGAGACGCTGAAGCTTTCTTT.

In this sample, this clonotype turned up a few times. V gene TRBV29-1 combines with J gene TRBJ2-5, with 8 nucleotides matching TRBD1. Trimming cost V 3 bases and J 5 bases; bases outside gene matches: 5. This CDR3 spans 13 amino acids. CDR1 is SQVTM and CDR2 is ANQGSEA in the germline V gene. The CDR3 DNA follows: TGCAGCGTTGATTTGGACAGGGACGAGACCCAGTACTTC. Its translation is CSVDLDRDETQYF.

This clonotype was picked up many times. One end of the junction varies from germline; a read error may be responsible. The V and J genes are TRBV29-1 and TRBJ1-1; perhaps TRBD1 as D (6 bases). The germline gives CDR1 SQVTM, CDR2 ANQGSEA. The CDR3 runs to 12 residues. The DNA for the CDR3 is TGCAGCGTTAGCCCCAGGGGCCCCATGAGGGTCTTT. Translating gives CSVSPRGPMRVF.

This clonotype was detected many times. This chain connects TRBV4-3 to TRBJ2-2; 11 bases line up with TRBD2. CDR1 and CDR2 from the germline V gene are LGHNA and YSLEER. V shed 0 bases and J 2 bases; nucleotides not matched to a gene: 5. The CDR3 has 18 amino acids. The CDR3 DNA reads TGCGCCAGCAGCCAAGAGGCCGGGACTAGCGGCAACACCGGGGAGCTGTTTTTT. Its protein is CASSQEAGTSGNTGELFF.

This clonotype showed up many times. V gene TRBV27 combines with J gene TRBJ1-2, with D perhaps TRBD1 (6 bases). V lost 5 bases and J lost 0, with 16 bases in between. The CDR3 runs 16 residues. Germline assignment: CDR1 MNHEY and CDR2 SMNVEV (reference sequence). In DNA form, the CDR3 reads TGTGCCAGCAGTCCGGACAGTGGATATGCTAACTATGGCTACACCTTC. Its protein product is CASSPDSGYANYGYTF.

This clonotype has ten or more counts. The CDR3 DNA sequence: TGTGCCAGCATATCGGCCCGGTCACCCTACGAGCAGTACTTC. Amino acid sequence: CASISARSPYEQYF. The chain is built from TRBV28 and TRBJ2-7; D remains unclear. The CDR3 covers 14 residues. V was cut by 7 bases and J by 2 bases, with 15 bases left in between. Germline values: CDR1 MDHEN, CDR2 SYDVKM.

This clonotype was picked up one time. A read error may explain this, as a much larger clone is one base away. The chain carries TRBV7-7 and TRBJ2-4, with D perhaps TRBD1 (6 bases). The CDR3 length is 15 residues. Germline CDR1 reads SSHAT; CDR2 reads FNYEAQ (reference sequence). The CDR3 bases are TGTGCTAGCAGCGACGAACAGGGTCCCAAAACCATTCAGTACTTC. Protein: CASSDEQGPKTIQYF.

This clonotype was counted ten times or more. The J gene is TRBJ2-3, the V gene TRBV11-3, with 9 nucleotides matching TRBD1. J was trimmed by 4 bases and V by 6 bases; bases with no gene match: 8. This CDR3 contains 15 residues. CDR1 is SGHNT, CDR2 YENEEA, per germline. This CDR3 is CASSLRTGVADTQYF. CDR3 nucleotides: TGTGCCAGCAGTTTGAGGACAGGGGTCGCAGATACGCAGTATTTT.

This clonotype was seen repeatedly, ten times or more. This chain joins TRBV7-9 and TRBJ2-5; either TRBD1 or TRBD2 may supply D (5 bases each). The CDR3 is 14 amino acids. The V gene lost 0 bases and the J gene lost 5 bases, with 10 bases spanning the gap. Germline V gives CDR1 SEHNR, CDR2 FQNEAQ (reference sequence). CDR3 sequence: CASSLAGTGETQYF. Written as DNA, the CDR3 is TGTGCCAGCAGCTTAGCGGGGACGGGGGAGACCCAGTACTTC.

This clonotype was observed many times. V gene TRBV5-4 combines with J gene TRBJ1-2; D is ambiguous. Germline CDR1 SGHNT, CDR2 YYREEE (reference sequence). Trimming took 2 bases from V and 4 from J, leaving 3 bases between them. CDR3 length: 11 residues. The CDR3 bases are TGTGCCAGCAGCTTTGGCTATGGCTACACCTTC. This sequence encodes CASSFGYGYTF. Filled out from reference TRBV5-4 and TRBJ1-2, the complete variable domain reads ETGVTQSPTHLIKTRGQQVTLRCSSQSGHNTVSWYQQALGQGPQFIFQYYREEENGRGNFPPRFSGLQFPNYSSELNVNALELDDSALYLCASSFGYGYTFGSGTRLTVV.

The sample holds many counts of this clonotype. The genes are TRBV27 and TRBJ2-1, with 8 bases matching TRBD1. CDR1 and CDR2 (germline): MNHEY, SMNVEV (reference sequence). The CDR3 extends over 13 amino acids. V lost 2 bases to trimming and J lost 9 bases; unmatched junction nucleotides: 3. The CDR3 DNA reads TGTGCCAGCAGTTTAACAGGGGGTCTTGAGCAGTTCTTC. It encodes CASSLTGGLEQFF.

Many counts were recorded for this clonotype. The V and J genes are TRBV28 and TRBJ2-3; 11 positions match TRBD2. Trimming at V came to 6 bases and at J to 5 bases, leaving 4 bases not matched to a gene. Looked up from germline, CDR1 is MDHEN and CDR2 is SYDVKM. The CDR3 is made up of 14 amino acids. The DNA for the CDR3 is TGTGCCAGCAGACTAGCGGGAGTCGTAGATACGCAGTATTTT. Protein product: CASRLAGVVDTQYF.

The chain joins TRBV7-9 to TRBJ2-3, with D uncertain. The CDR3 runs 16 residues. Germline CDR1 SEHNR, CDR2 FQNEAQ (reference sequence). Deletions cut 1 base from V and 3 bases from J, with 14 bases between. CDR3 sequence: CASSLDERTMTDTQYF. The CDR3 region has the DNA TGTGCCAGCAGCTTAGATGAGAGAACAATGACAGATACGCAGTATTTT.

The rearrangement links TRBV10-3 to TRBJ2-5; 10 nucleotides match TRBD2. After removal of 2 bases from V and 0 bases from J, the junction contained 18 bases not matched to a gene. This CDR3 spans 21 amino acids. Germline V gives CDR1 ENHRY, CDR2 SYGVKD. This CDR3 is CAISEMDLELAGETYQETQYF. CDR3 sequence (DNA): TGTGCCATCAGTGAGATGGACCTCGAGCTAGCGGGAGAAACGTACCAAGAGACCCAGTACTTC.